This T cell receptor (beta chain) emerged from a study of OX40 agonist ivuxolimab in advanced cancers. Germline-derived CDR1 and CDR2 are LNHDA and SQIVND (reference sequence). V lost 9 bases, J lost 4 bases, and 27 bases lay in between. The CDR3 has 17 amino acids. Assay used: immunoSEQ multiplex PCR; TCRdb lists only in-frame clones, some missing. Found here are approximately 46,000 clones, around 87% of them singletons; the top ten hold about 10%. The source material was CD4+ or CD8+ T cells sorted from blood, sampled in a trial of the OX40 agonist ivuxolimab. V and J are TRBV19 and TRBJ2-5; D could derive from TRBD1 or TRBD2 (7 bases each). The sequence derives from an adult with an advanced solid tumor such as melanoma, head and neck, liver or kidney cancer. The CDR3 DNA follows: TGTGCCAGAATTGGGTCCGGGGGGCAGGGGGATCGAGAGACCCAGTACTTC. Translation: CARIGSGGQGDRETQYF.